A selection of T cell receptor beta chains follows, all from one sample in a study of T cells in Graves' hyperthyroidism and ophthalmopathy. TCRdb independently ran MiXCR on the multiplex PCR reads; one entry per CDR3 protein. There are roughly 750,000 distinct CDR3 sequences in the sample; over 15% occur only once, and around 8% lies in the top ten. The specimen sequenced was blood. These receptors came from a man aged 18 to 29 with Graves' hyperthyroidism. Each CDR3 is given with its conserved first and last residue. The D gene is left open where the match is weak. Size is stated for part of the rows, as once, few or many counts, or as a class when the clone is expanded.

j_call: TRBJ1-1
d_call: .
clone_size: many
v_call: TRBV28
cdr3_nt: TGTGCCAGCAGATGGGGGGGGTCTGGCACTGAAGCTTTCTTT
cdr3_aa: CASRWGGSGTEAFF

j_call: TRBJ2-3
d_call: TRBD1
clone_size: many
v_call: TRBV5-5
cdr3_nt: TGTGCCAGCAGCTTAGTGACAGGGGCAGATACGCAGTATTTT
cdr3_aa: CASSLVTGADTQYF

j_call: TRBJ2-1
d_call: .
clone_size: few
v_call: TRBV20-1
cdr3_nt: TGCAGTGCTAGACTGGGGAGGCCCGGCTCCTACAATGAGCAGTTCTTC
cdr3_aa: CSARLGRPGSYNEQFF

j_call: TRBJ1-6
d_call: .
clone_size: .
v_call: TRBV27
cdr3_nt: TGTGCCAGCAGTTTTGGGGCGGATTCACCCCTCCACTTT
cdr3_aa: CASSFGADSPLHF

j_call: TRBJ2-7
d_call: .
clone_size: few
v_call: TRBV20-1
cdr3_nt: TGCAGTGCTAGAAAAGACAGTCGCTCCTACGAGCAGTACTTC
cdr3_aa: CSARKDSRSYEQYF

j_call: TRBJ2-5
d_call: .
clone_size: few
v_call: TRBV6-1
cdr3_nt: TGTGCCAGCAGTTCGGCATTTGAGGGAGAGACCCAGTACTTC
cdr3_aa: CASSSAFEGETQYF

j_call: TRBJ1-2
d_call: TRBD1
clone_size: .
v_call: TRBV29-1
cdr3_nt: TGCAGCGCATCCTACAGGGGGTTAAGGGGCTACACCTTC
cdr3_aa: CSASYRGLRGYTF

j_call: TRBJ2-1
d_call: TRBD2
clone_size: few
v_call: TRBV27
cdr3_nt: TGTGCCAGCAGTTTGGGACGGGAGGGCGGGATCAATGAGCAGTTCTTC
cdr3_aa: CASSLGREGGINEQFF

j_call: TRBJ1-1
d_call: .
clone_size: .
v_call: TRBV7-2
cdr3_nt: TGTGCCAGCAGCTTAATTTTGCCGGGAGGATCTGAAGCTTTCTTT
cdr3_aa: CASSLILPGGSEAFF

j_call: TRBJ2-3
d_call: .
clone_size: many
v_call: TRBV3-1
cdr3_nt: TGTGCCAGCAGCAAGGGCCGCGATACGCAGTATTTT
cdr3_aa: CASSKGRDTQYF

j_call: TRBJ2-7
d_call: TRBD2
clone_size: many
v_call: TRBV2
cdr3_nt: TGTGCCAGCAGTGAAGCGGGTGGGACTAGCGGGCTCTACGAGCAGTACTTC
cdr3_aa: CASSEAGGTSGLYEQYF

j_call: TRBJ2-7
d_call: .
clone_size: many
v_call: TRBV12-3/TRBV12-4
cdr3_nt: TGTGCCAGCAGTTTCACCAGGGACAACGAGCAGTACTTC
cdr3_aa: CASSFTRDNEQYF

j_call: TRBJ2-5
d_call: TRBD1
clone_size: many
v_call: TRBV7-9
cdr3_nt: TGTGCCAGCAGTTCCGCGACAGGGGGCCAAGAGACCCAGTACTTC
cdr3_aa: CASSSATGGQETQYF

j_call: TRBJ1-1
d_call: .
clone_size: few
v_call: TRBV2
cdr3_nt: TGTACCAGCAGTTCAGAAGGGAGCACTGAAGCTTTCTTT
cdr3_aa: CTSSSEGSTEAFF

j_call: TRBJ1-4
d_call: .
clone_size: .
v_call: TRBV12-3/TRBV12-4
cdr3_nt: TGTGCCAGCAGTTTAATTTTTCCTTTTGCGGGGCTCCATGCAACTAATGAAAAACTGTTTTTT
cdr3_aa: CASSLIFPFAGLHATNEKLFF

j_call: TRBJ1-2
d_call: .
clone_size: few
v_call: TRBV28
cdr3_nt: TGTGCCAGCAGCAATCGACTCGGCTACACCTTC
cdr3_aa: CASSNRLGYTF

j_call: TRBJ2-7
d_call: TRBD2
clone_size: few
v_call: TRBV7-2
cdr3_nt: TGTGCCAGCAGCTCCTACGGCGGGACTAGCGGCTACGAGCAGTACTTC
cdr3_aa: CASSSYGGTSGYEQYF

j_call: TRBJ2-2
d_call: .
clone_size: few
v_call: TRBV9
cdr3_nt: TGTGCCAGCAGCACCCACCTACAAGGTTCCGGGGAGCTGTTTTTT
cdr3_aa: CASSTHLQGSGELFF

j_call: TRBJ1-5
d_call: .
clone_size: many
v_call: TRBV12-3/TRBV12-4
cdr3_nt: TGTGCCAGCAGACAGGGTTGGAGGAGCAATCAGCCCCAGCATTTT
cdr3_aa: CASRQGWRSNQPQHF

j_call: TRBJ2-7
d_call: TRBD1
clone_size: many
v_call: TRBV16
cdr3_nt: TGTGCCAGCAGTCCGTCGGGACAGGGACACTACGAGCAGTACTTC
cdr3_aa: CASSPSGQGHYEQYF

j_call: TRBJ1-5
d_call: TRBD1
clone_size: many
v_call: TRBV12-3/TRBV12-4
cdr3_nt: TGTGCCAGCAGCCACCAGGGGGCTAGTCAGCCCCAGCATTTT
cdr3_aa: CASSHQGASQPQHF

j_call: TRBJ2-2
d_call: .
clone_size: many
v_call: TRBV6-2/TRBV6-3
cdr3_nt: TGTGCCAGCAGGGATACGAACACCGGGGAGCTGTTTTTT
cdr3_aa: CASRDTNTGELFF

j_call: TRBJ1-1
d_call: .
clone_size: .
v_call: TRBV4-2
cdr3_nt: TGTGCCAGCAGCCAAGAAGCTGGGAACCTGAACACTGAAGCTTTCTTT
cdr3_aa: CASSQEAGNLNTEAFF

j_call: TRBJ2-2
d_call: .
clone_size: .
v_call: TRBV6-1
cdr3_nt: TGTGCCAGCAGAGCCCTCATGGGGGAGCTGGTTTTT
cdr3_aa: CASRALMGELVF

j_call: TRBJ1-2
d_call: .
clone_size: many
v_call: TRBV2
cdr3_nt: TGTGCCAGCAATAATGGGGGAACCTATGGCTACACCTTC
cdr3_aa: CASNNGGTYGYTF

j_call: TRBJ1-5
d_call: .
clone_size: many
v_call: TRBV12-3/TRBV12-4
cdr3_nt: TGTGCCAGCAGTCGACCCGGGTCTTTAAATCAGCCCCAGCATTTT
cdr3_aa: CASSRPGSLNQPQHF

j_call: TRBJ2-1
d_call: TRBD2
clone_size: many
v_call: TRBV28
cdr3_nt: TGTGCCAGCAGTCCGTACCGGGGGGGAAGAGAGCAGTTCTTC
cdr3_aa: CASSPYRGGREQFF

j_call: TRBJ2-1
d_call: TRBD2
clone_size: .
v_call: TRBV6-1
cdr3_nt: TGTGCCAGCACTGGGCTAGCGGGAGGGCCTTCCTACAATGAGCAGTTCTTC
cdr3_aa: CASTGLAGGPSYNEQFF

j_call: TRBJ2-1
d_call: .
clone_size: .
v_call: TRBV3-1
cdr3_nt: TGTGCCAGCAGCCAAGCTAACTCGGTACAGTTCTTC
cdr3_aa: CASSQANSVQFF

j_call: TRBJ1-5
d_call: .
clone_size: few
v_call: TRBV28
cdr3_nt: TGTGCCAGCAGTTCTCCGGGCCTCAGCAATCAGCCCCAGCATTTT
cdr3_aa: CASSSPGLSNQPQHF

j_call: TRBJ2-7
d_call: TRBD2
clone_size: .
v_call: TRBV20-1
cdr3_nt: TGCAGTGCTAGTCGGCTAGCGGGAGGCTCCTACGAGCAGTACTTC
cdr3_aa: CSASRLAGGSYEQYF

j_call: TRBJ2-1
d_call: .
clone_size: few
v_call: TRBV24-1
cdr3_nt: TGTGCCACCAGTGATCTTTATAGCAGTGAGCAGTTCTTC
cdr3_aa: CATSDLYSSEQFF

j_call: TRBJ1-2
d_call: .
clone_size: many
v_call: TRBV28
cdr3_nt: TGTGCCAGCAGTTTCTCTCCATCGCGGAACTATGGCTACACCTTC
cdr3_aa: CASSFSPSRNYGYTF

j_call: TRBJ1-4
d_call: .
clone_size: few
v_call: TRBV28
cdr3_nt: TGTGCCAGCAGTTTTTCAGGGTTAGCTAATGAAAAACTGTTTTTT
cdr3_aa: CASSFSGLANEKLFF

j_call: TRBJ2-5
d_call: TRBD2
clone_size: many
v_call: TRBV11-3
cdr3_nt: TGTGCCAGCAGCTTAGAAACAGCGGGAGGTGGTGAGACCCAGTACTTC
cdr3_aa: CASSLETAGGGETQYF

j_call: TRBJ1-2
d_call: .
clone_size: many
v_call: TRBV7-9
cdr3_nt: TGTGCCAGCAGCTTAGGCGCAGGGAACTATGGCTACACCTTC
cdr3_aa: CASSLGAGNYGYTF

j_call: TRBJ1-5
d_call: .
clone_size: many
v_call: TRBV2
cdr3_nt: TGTGCCAGCAGGCTACACAGGGATCAGCCCCAGCATTTT
cdr3_aa: CASRLHRDQPQHF

j_call: TRBJ1-2
d_call: .
clone_size: many
v_call: TRBV18
cdr3_nt: TGTGCCAGCTCACCACCGTTCCAGGGATCGAATGGCTACACCTTC
cdr3_aa: CASSPPFQGSNGYTF

j_call: TRBJ2-7
d_call: .
clone_size: .
v_call: TRBV20-1
cdr3_nt: TGCAGTGCTAGTCGTCAGGCCGCCAACTACGAGCAGTACTTC
cdr3_aa: CSASRQAANYEQYF

j_call: TRBJ1-4
d_call: TRBD1
clone_size: few
v_call: TRBV18
cdr3_nt: TGTGCCAGCTCACCAAAGTTTAAGGACAGGGGCCGTGAAAAACTGTTTTTT
cdr3_aa: CASSPKFKDRGREKLFF

j_call: TRBJ2-2
d_call: TRBD2
clone_size: many
v_call: TRBV6-2/TRBV6-3
cdr3_nt: TGTGCCAGCAGTTACTCTAGCGGGAGAGCATCCGGGGAGCTGTTTTTT
cdr3_aa: CASSYSSGRASGELFF

j_call: TRBJ2-5
d_call: .
clone_size: .
v_call: TRBV10-3
cdr3_nt: TGTGCCATCAGTGACGGGGGCGGAGAGACCCAGTACTTC
cdr3_aa: CAISDGGGETQYF

j_call: TRBJ2-1
d_call: TRBD1
clone_size: many
v_call: TRBV12-3/TRBV12-4
cdr3_nt: TGTGCCAGCAGTTCCTCTTGGGGACAGGCCTCGGGGCAGTTCTTC
cdr3_aa: CASSSSWGQASGQFF

j_call: TRBJ2-4
d_call: .
clone_size: many
v_call: TRBV28
cdr3_nt: TGTGCCACGAGGGGCTTAGCCAAAAACATTCAGTACTTC
cdr3_aa: CATRGLAKNIQYF

j_call: TRBJ1-6
d_call: .
clone_size: .
v_call: TRBV4-1
cdr3_nt: TGCGCCAGCAGCCAAGTGGACGGACATAATTCACCCCTCCACTTT
cdr3_aa: CASSQVDGHNSPLHF

j_call: TRBJ2-7
d_call: .
clone_size: many
v_call: TRBV29-1
cdr3_nt: TGCAGCGTTGATGGTATTGCCGGAGAGCAGTACTTC
cdr3_aa: CSVDGIAGEQYF

j_call: TRBJ1-5
d_call: .
clone_size: many
v_call: TRBV12-3/TRBV12-4
cdr3_nt: TGTGCCAGCAGCTTCGGCGGACAGCCCCAGCATTTT
cdr3_aa: CASSFGGQPQHF

j_call: TRBJ1-5
d_call: TRBD1
clone_size: few
v_call: TRBV10-3
cdr3_nt: TGTGCCAGCGGGACAGTCAATAGCAATCAGCCCCAGCATTTT
cdr3_aa: CASGTVNSNQPQHF

j_call: TRBJ1-5
d_call: .
clone_size: many
v_call: TRBV30
cdr3_nt: TGTGCCTGGAGTGAGACGGGGAATCAGCCCCAGCATTTT
cdr3_aa: CAWSETGNQPQHF

j_call: TRBJ2-3
d_call: .
clone_size: .
v_call: TRBV28
cdr3_nt: TGTGCCAGCAATGACAACACAGATACGCAGTATTTT
cdr3_aa: CASNDNTDTQYF

j_call: TRBJ2-3
d_call: TRBD2
clone_size: .
v_call: TRBV6-1
cdr3_nt: TGTGCCAGCAGTGAATCCCTAGCGGCCCCGCAGTATTTT
cdr3_aa: CASSESLAAPQYF

j_call: TRBJ1-2
d_call: .
clone_size: few
v_call: TRBV12-5
cdr3_nt: TGTGCTAGTGGTCCTACCCCGGGCCGTGATGGCTACACCTTC
cdr3_aa: CASGPTPGRDGYTF

j_call: TRBJ2-7
d_call: .
clone_size: many
v_call: TRBV3-1
cdr3_nt: TGTGCCAGCTCACAAGCCTCCTACGAGCAGTACTTC
cdr3_aa: CASSQASYEQYF

j_call: TRBJ1-6
d_call: TRBD1
clone_size: few
v_call: TRBV27
cdr3_nt: TGTGCCAGCAGTCTCCGGACAGGGGGCGTATATTCACCCCTCCACTTT
cdr3_aa: CASSLRTGGVYSPLHF

j_call: TRBJ1-5
d_call: .
clone_size: many
v_call: TRBV2
cdr3_nt: TGTGCCACCACAGGTTATAGCAATCAGCCCCAGCATTTT
cdr3_aa: CATTGYSNQPQHF

j_call: TRBJ1-1
d_call: .
clone_size: .
v_call: TRBV29-1
cdr3_nt: TGCAGCGTGCCTATCGGTACGGGAGCTTTCTTT
cdr3_aa: CSVPIGTGAFF

j_call: TRBJ2-4
d_call: .
clone_size: .
v_call: TRBV20-1
cdr3_nt: TGCAGTGCTAGAGCGGCAGGGCGGGACATTCAGTACTTC
cdr3_aa: CSARAAGRDIQYF